This T cell receptor beta chain was sequenced in a study of blood T cell repertoires in COVID-19. In the original processing: Counts of nucleated cells, estimated from reference gene primer amplification, were obtained. Assay: immunoSEQ multiplex PCR; the TCRdb copy retains only in-frame clones and omits some. V, J and clone size reflect that table, while D and trimming were determined from the DNA. The profile shows under 350,000 clones, roughly 89% of them singletons. This CDR3 region has 17 residues. The junction had 10 bases not matched to a gene; V was cut back by 0 bases and J by 5 bases. Germline V lookup: CDR1 LGHNA, CDR2 YNFKEQ.

What was sequenced was peripheral blood. The source of this sequence is a man aged 35 to 55 with acute or convalescent COVID-19. The gene calls are TRBV4-2 and TRBJ1-2; TRBD1 aligns across 9 bases. CDR3 protein: CASSQDWTGDQKYGYTF. Written as DNA, the CDR3 is TGTGCCAGCAGCCAAGATTGGACAGGGGATCAAAAGTATGGCTACACCTTC.